Shown below are 22 T cell receptor beta chains from a single sample sequenced in a study of blood T cells in healthy people across ages (dated by TCRdb to 2013 to 2016). Libraries were made using 5' RACE. The instrument was an Illumina HiSeq 2500. A second roughly 7 to 11 cycle PCR used a sample-barcoded 5' primer and a J-beta primer mix. TCRdb ran its own pipeline on the public reads, namely fastp trimming at Q25 and MiXCR clone calling, and kept in-frame beta chains. CDR3 protein sequences are deduplicated, and each keeps its most common genes and DNA. For this sample there are about a million distinct CDR3 sequences; approximately 49% appear just once. The top ten clonotypes cover 13% of the sample. The sequencing input was blood. The receptors were gathered from a man younger than 45 in good health.

This sequence joins TRBV7-9 and TRBJ2-7; TRBD1 aligns across 8 bases. V trimming: 5 bases; J trimming: 2 bases; junction bases outside the gene matches: 5. From germline, CDR1 is SEHNR and CDR2 FQNEAQ (reference sequence). The CDR3 extends over 14 amino acids. As DNA, the CDR3 is TGTGCCAGCAGCCTGGGACAGGATCCCTACGAGCAGTACTTC. Amino acids: CASSLGQDPYEQYF.

This clonotype was observed a handful of times. The chain recombines TRBV24-1 with TRBJ2-1, with D perhaps matching TRBD2 (6 bases). There are 13 residues in the CDR3. The V end lost 0 bases, the J end lost 9 bases, and 8 bases lay between the germline ends. Germline CDR1 reads KGHDR; CDR2 reads SFDVKD. DNA for the CDR3: TGTGCCACCAGTGATTTGCTCGGGGGTGAGCAGTTCTTC. Translated: CATSDLLGGEQFF.

This clonotype has only a few counts. This chain connects TRBV28 to TRBJ2-1; TRBD1 matches 12 bases. Germline lookup yields CDR1 MDHEN and CDR2 SYDVKM. This CDR3 contains 16 residues. After removal of 2 bases from V and 8 bases from J, the junction contained 7 bases not matched to a gene. CDR3 sequence reads: CASSLIGTGGIDEQFF. CDR3 DNA: TGTGCCAGCAGTTTAATCGGGACAGGGGGCATCGATGAGCAGTTCTTC. The complete variable domain, with remaining parts taken from reference TRBV28 and TRBJ2-1, reads DVKVTQSSRYLVKRTGEKVFLECVQDMDHENMFWYRQDPGLGLRLIYFSYDVKMKEKGDIPEGYSVSREKKERFSLILESASTNQTSMYLCASSLIGTGGIDEQFFGPGTRLTVL.

The DNA for the CDR3 is TGCGCCAGCAGCTTGGATCGGGGGGGTAGCACAGATACGCAGTATTTT. This translates into CASSLDRGGSTDTQYF. This chain joins TRBV5-1 and TRBJ2-3, with 8 bases identical to TRBD2. Germline V gene data show CDR1 as SGHRS and CDR2 as YFSETQ. The CDR3 is 16 amino acids. Losses at the gene ends were 0 bases for V and 0 bases for J; bases not matched to a gene: 3.

The rearrangement uses TRBV5-1 and TRBJ2-2, with 12 bases matching TRBD2. The V segment lost 4 bases and the J segment 5 bases; nucleotides outside the gene matches: 6. This CDR3 is built from 16 residues. The germline V gene has CDR1 SGHRS and CDR2 YFSETQ. The CDR3 sequence: CASSELTSGGTGELFF. In nucleotides, the CDR3 is TGCGCCAGCAGCGAACTGACTAGCGGGGGTACCGGGGAGCTGTTTTTT. The entire variable domain, with the rest obtained from reference TRBV5-1 and TRBJ2-2, is as follows: KAGVTQTPRYLIKTRGQQVTLSCSPISGHRSVSWYQQTPGQGLQFLFEYFSETQRNKGNFPGRFSGRQFSNSRSEMNVSTLELGDSALYLCASSELTSGGTGELFFGEGSRLTVL.

This clonotype was counted only a few times. V and J are TRBV12-3 or TRBV12-4 and TRBJ1-2; weak D call: TRBD1 (5 bases). V was shortened by 4 bases and J by 8 bases, with 8 bases between the two germline ends. The CDR3 has 11 residues. CDR3: CASSSGVGYTF. The CDR3 DNA reads TGTGCCAGCAGTTCGGGGGTCGGCTACACCTTC.

On this clonotype: At one end the junction does not follow the germline gene, possibly because of a read error. V is TRBV5-1 and J is TRBJ1-2; D is perhaps TRBD1 (6 bases). The CDR3 covers 13 residues. Germline V CDR1 and CDR2: SGHRS, YFSETQ. The CDR3 sequence is CAGSPDRNYGYTF. The CDR3 bases are TGCGCCGGCAGCCCCGACAGGAACTATGGCTACACCTTC.

V and J are TRBV13 and TRBJ2-4; the match to TRBD1 covers 7 bases. V was clipped by 4 bases and J by 0 bases; unmatched bases: 6. The germline gives CDR1 PRHDT, CDR2 FYEKMQ (reference sequence). This CDR3 spans 16 amino acids. CDR3 sequence: CASSSGQRLAKNIQYF. As DNA, the CDR3 is TGTGCCAGCAGCTCGGGACAGAGATTAGCCAAAAACATTCAGTACTTC.

A note on this clonotype: A much larger clone lies one base from this, so it may be a read error. The gene calls are TRBV6-2 or TRBV6-3 and TRBJ2-1; no definite D call. Germline lookup yields CDR1 MNHEY and CDR2 SVGEGT. Trimming pared 6 bases from V and 7 bases from J, leaving 10 bases between. The CDR3 runs 12 residues. The CDR3, as DNA: TGTGCCAGCAGCCCCGTAAGGAATGAGCAGTTCTTC. Protein: CASSPVRNEQFF.

This clonotype was observed a handful of times. The V call is TRBV7-2, the J call TRBJ2-3; 8 nucleotides match TRBD1. The V gene's germline CDR1 is SGHTA and CDR2 FQGNSA. This CDR3 is 14 amino acids long. V lost 7 bases to trimming and J lost 4 bases; unmatched junction nucleotides: 7. The CDR3 sequence: CASILTGGADTQYF. Here the CDR3 DNA reads TGTGCCAGCATCCTCACAGGGGGAGCAGATACGCAGTATTTT.

This clonotype has only a few counts. The chain carries TRBV7-9 and TRBJ2-7; D is unresolved. The CDR3 extends over 13 amino acids. V dropped 7 bases and J dropped 3 bases, with 13 bases sitting between them. CDR1 and CDR2 (germline): SEHNR, FQNEAQ (reference sequence). The CDR3 DNA reads as TGTGCCAGCACCCCGGCCAGCCTCTACGAGCAGTACTTC. Its translation: CASTPASLYEQYF.

The chain uses TRBV29-1 and TRBJ2-7, with a possible D match to TRBD1 (6 bases). There are 12 residues in the CDR3. In germline, CDR1 is SQVTM, CDR2 ANQGSEA. V dropped 6 bases and J dropped 2 bases, with 11 bases sitting between them. CDR3 residues: CSVGDTAYEQYF. In DNA form, the CDR3 reads TGCAGCGTGGGGGACACCGCCTACGAGCAGTACTTC.

The V and J genes are TRBV7-2 and TRBJ2-2; maybe TRBD1 (7 bases). The CDR3 runs to 15 residues. V gave up 6 bases and J gave up 1 base, with 12 bases separating them. Germline V gene lookup returns CDR1 SGHTA and CDR2 FQGNSA. CDR3 amino acids: CASRPQGGNTGELFF. The CDR3 DNA reads TGTGCCAGCAGACCTCAGGGGGGGAACACCGGGGAGCTGTTTTTT. The full variable domain, completed using reference TRBV7-2 and TRBJ2-2, is GAGVSQSPSNKVTEKGKDVELRCDPISGHTALYWYRQSLGQGLEFLIYFQGNSAPDKSGLPSDRFSAERTGGSVSTLTIQRTQQEDSAVYLCASRPQGGNTGELFFGEGSRLTVL.

V and J are TRBV7-2 and TRBJ1-5; perhaps TRBD1 as D (5 bases). Germline V CDR1 and CDR2: SGHTA, FQGNSA. V lost 1 base and J lost 2, with 24 bases in between. This CDR3 is 20 amino acids long. The DNA for the CDR3 is TGTGCCAGCAGCTTAGTGTACGCCGGGGACGGAGGCTTGGGCAATCAGCCCCAGCATTTT. Translated: CASSLVYAGDGGLGNQPQHF. Filled out from reference TRBV7-2 and TRBJ1-5, the complete variable domain reads GAGVSQSPSNKVTEKGKDVELRCDPISGHTALYWYRQSLGQGLEFLIYFQGNSAPDKSGLPSDRFSAERTGGSVSTLTIQRTQQEDSAVYLCASSLVYAGDGGLGNQPQHFGDGTRLSIL.

The chain carries TRBV20-1 and TRBJ2-7; D perhaps matches TRBD2 (6 bases). The CDR3 runs to 16 residues. V lost 0 bases and J lost 1, with 16 bases in between. Germline V gene sequence: CDR1 DFQATT, CDR2 SNEGSKA (reference sequence). CDR3 DNA: TGCAGTGCTAGAGATCCTGGAGGGAAATCTTCCTACGAGCAGTACTTC. Its translation: CSARDPGGKSSYEQYF.

Ten or more counts support this clonotype. The rearrangement links TRBV12-3 or TRBV12-4 to TRBJ1-1; no clear D gene. V lost 1 base and J lost 1, with 16 bases in between. This CDR3 spans 17 amino acids. CDR3 loop: CASSLEVMWATNTEAFF. In nucleotides, the CDR3 is TGTGCCAGCAGTTTAGAAGTAATGTGGGCAACGAACACTGAAGCTTTCTTT.

With respect to this clonotype: A junction boundary mismatches the germline segment, possibly from a read error. The chain combines TRBV27 with TRBJ1-1; no clear D gene. The length of the CDR3 is 13 residues. Germline loops: CDR1 MNHEY, CDR2 SMNVEV (reference sequence). CDR3 region: CASSVSEWDEAFF. CDR3 bases: TGTGCCAGCAGTGTATCCGAGTGGGATGAAGCTTTCTTT.

The chain combines TRBV6-2 or TRBV6-3 with TRBJ2-6; no firm D call. Germline loops: CDR1 MNHEY, CDR2 SVGEGT. V was pared by 2 bases and J by 2 bases, with 7 bases between. CDR3 length equals 15 residues. The CDR3: CASSYVGAGANVLTF. The CDR3 DNA sequence: TGTGCCAGCAGTTACGTTGGGGCTGGGGCCAACGTCCTGACTTTC.

This clonotype was seen just once. V and J are TRBV18 and TRBJ1-2, with no clear D. Germline V gene sequence: CDR1 KGHSH, CDR2 LQKENI. There are 14 residues in the CDR3. The germline V and J ends were trimmed by 2 bases and 2 bases, with 9 bases remaining between them. The CDR3 region is CASSPNAANYGYTF. CDR3 nucleotides: TGTGCCAGCTCACCAAACGCGGCCAACTATGGCTACACCTTC.

This clonotype was seen a handful of times. This may stem from a read error, because a much larger clone lies one nucleotide away. This chain links TRBV20-1 with TRBJ2-1; D possibly corresponds to TRBD2 (5 bases). CDR1 is DFQATT and CDR2 is SNEGSKA in the germline V gene (reference sequence). The CDR3 length is 16 residues. Trimming took 0 bases from V and 8 from J, leaving 20 bases between them. This chain's CDR3 is CSARDLGDPGAHEQFF. The CDR3 nucleotides read TGCAGTGCTAGAGATCTCGGGGATCCCGGTGCTCATGAGCAGTTCTTC.

The rearrangement links TRBV4-1 to TRBJ2-1; D unresolved. From germline, CDR1 is MGHRA and CDR2 YSYEKL. The CDR3 sequence is 17 residues long. V lost 0 bases to trimming and J lost 0 bases, with 12 bases between them. The CDR3 nucleotides read TGCGCCAGCAGCCAAGAGGGTTTTGCACGCTCCTACAATGAGCAGTTCTTC. Its translation: CASSQEGFARSYNEQFF.

V and J are TRBV12-3 or TRBV12-4 and TRBJ2-1; D unresolved. Trimming took off 8 bases at V and 6 bases at J, with 5 bases between the two ends. This CDR3 is 10 amino acids long. The CDR3 DNA follows: TGTGCCAGCGCTCTCAATGAGCAGTTCTTC. Its protein is CASALNEQFF.